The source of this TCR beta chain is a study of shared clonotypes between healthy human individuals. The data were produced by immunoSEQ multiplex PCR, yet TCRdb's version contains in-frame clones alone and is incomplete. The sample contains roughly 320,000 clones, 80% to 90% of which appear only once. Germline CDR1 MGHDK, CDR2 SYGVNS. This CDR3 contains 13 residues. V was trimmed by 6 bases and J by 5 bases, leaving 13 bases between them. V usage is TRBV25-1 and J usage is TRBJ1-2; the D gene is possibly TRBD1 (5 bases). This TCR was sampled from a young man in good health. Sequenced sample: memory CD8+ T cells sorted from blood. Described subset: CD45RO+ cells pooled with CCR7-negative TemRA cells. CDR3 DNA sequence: TGTGCCAGCAGCCCCGGGACCGGGTATGGCTACACCTTC. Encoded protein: CASSPGTGYGYTF.